A single sample gave rise to the 20 T cell receptor beta chains below, sequenced in a study of blood T cell repertoires in COVID-19. Using immunoSEQ multiplex PCR, the repertoire was profiled, and TCRdb retains in-frame clones only, with some absent. Among approximately 140,000 clones, around 80% were seen once, and the ten largest hold 13% to 15%. The sample taken for sequencing was peripheral blood. The receptor set was obtained from a human donor with acute or convalescent COVID-19. The donor label of this sample is uncertain.

This chain uses TRBV7-2 with TRBJ1-4; unclear D gene. Germline CDR1 and CDR2: SGHTA and FQGNSA. The V gene lost 1 base and the J gene lost 7 bases, with 19 bases spanning the gap. CDR3 length: 17 amino acids. In DNA form, the CDR3 reads TGTGCCAGCAGCTTAGGTCCAATCCTTAAGCGGGGTGAAAAACTGTTTTTT. It yields the protein CASSLGPILKRGEKLFF.

V gene TRBV30 combines with J gene TRBJ1-5, with 8 bases lining up with TRBD1. Unmatched junction bases numbered 6, after V lost 5 bases and J lost 0 bases. CDR3 size: 15 residues. Germline lookup yields CDR1 GTSNPN and CDR2 SVGIG (reference sequence). The DNA for the CDR3 is TGTGCCTGGGGGAGACAGGGGCTTAGCAATCAGCCCCAGCATTTT. Translation gives CAWGRQGLSNQPQHF.

The chain employs TRBV30 and TRBJ1-5; 10 bases are shared with TRBD1. CDR3 length: 16 residues. J lost 3 bases, V lost 0 bases, and 5 bases had no gene match. Germline-derived CDR1 and CDR2 are GTSNPN and SVGIG (reference sequence). The CDR3 region is CAWSVGTGVLNQPQHF. The CDR3 DNA sequence: TGTGCCTGGAGTGTCGGGACAGGGGTTCTCAATCAGCCCCAGCATTTT.

This rearrangement joins TRBV7-2 to TRBJ2-1; 11 bases fit TRBD1. This CDR3 spans 16 amino acids. V lost 3 bases, J lost 6 bases, and 7 bases stayed unmatched. Germline-derived CDR1 and CDR2 are SGHTA and FQGNSA. The CDR3 here is CASSFMSGQGANEQFF. In nucleotides, the CDR3 is TGTGCCAGCAGCTTCATGTCCGGACAGGGGGCCAATGAGCAGTTCTTC.

V and J are TRBV5-1 and TRBJ2-3; D not resolved. V lost 0 bases to trimming and J lost 1 base, with 9 bases between them. The CDR3 totals 15 residues. Germline values: CDR1 SGHRS, CDR2 YFSETQ. The CDR3: CASSLAGVRTDTQYF. As DNA, the CDR3 is TGCGCCAGCAGCTTGGCTGGAGTGCGCACAGATACGCAGTATTTT. The variable domain in full, completed from reference TRBV5-1 and TRBJ2-3, reads KAGVTQTPRYLIKTRGQQVTLSCSPISGHRSVSWYQQTPGQGLQFLFEYFSETQRNKGNFPGRFSGRQFSNSRSEMNVSTLELGDSALYLCASSLAGVRTDTQYFGPGTRLTVL.

The chain couples TRBV7-2 to TRBJ1-1; no definite D call. This CDR3 contains 14 residues. The V gene lost 5 bases and the J gene lost 0 bases, with 10 bases spanning the gap. Germline values: CDR1 SGHTA, CDR2 FQGNSA. The chain's CDR3 is CASSLGSMNTEAFF. CDR3 in DNA: TGTGCCAGCAGCCTAGGGAGCATGAACACTGAAGCTTTCTTT.

This clone was observed a few times. The V and J genes are TRBV19 and TRBJ1-5; maybe TRBD1 (5 bases). Germline CDR1 reads LNHDA; CDR2 reads SQIVND (reference sequence). The CDR3 is 14 residues long. Trimming stripped 8 bases from V and 7 bases from J, with 18 bases between. The CDR3 nucleotides read TGTGCCAGTCGGGGAGGGGCTGGGGGACAGCCCCAGCATTTT. This encodes CASRGGAGGQPQHF. The variable domain in full, with the rest retrieved from reference TRBV19 and TRBJ1-5, is DGGITQSPKYLFRKEGQNVTLSCEQNLNHDAMYWYRQDPGQGLRLIYYSQIVNDFQKGDIAEGYSVSREKKESFPLTVTSAQKNPTAFYLCASRGGAGGQPQHFGDGTRLSIL.

V is TRBV18 and J is TRBJ1-1, with TRBD1 matching 8 bases. V trimming: 4 bases; J trimming: 3 bases; junction bases outside the gene matches: 7. The CDR3 sequence is 15 residues long. Germline CDR1 and CDR2: KGHSH and LQKENI. The CDR3 coding sequence is TGTGCCAGCTCACTAAACAGGGGGAAAGACACTGAAGCTTTCTTT. Encoded protein: CASSLNRGKDTEAFF.

The rearrangement joins TRBV12-5 to TRBJ1-2, with D perhaps TRBD1 (6 bases). V was shortened by 3 bases and J by 5 bases, with 13 bases between the two germline ends. The CDR3 runs 14 residues. Per germline, CDR1 LGHNT and CDR2 FRNRAP. DNA of the CDR3: TGTGCTAGTGGTTTCCAACAGGGAGGGTATGGCTACACCTTC. Protein: CASGFQQGGYGYTF.

The chain is built from TRBV18 and TRBJ1-1; 10 bases align to TRBD1. V lost 1 base, J lost 2 bases, and 13 bases stayed unmatched. The CDR3 contains 19 residues. Germline assignment: CDR1 KGHSH and CDR2 LQKENI. CDR3 sequence: CASSPRLTGGPTQNTEAFF. CDR3 DNA sequence: TGTGCCAGCTCACCACGGTTGACAGGGGGCCCTACACAAAACACTGAAGCTTTCTTT.

The gene calls are TRBV19 and TRBJ2-7; a possible D gene is TRBD2 (6 bases). V lost 7 bases, J lost 0 bases, and 13 bases lay in between. Germline assignment: CDR1 LNHDA and CDR2 SQIVND (reference sequence). This CDR3 has 14 amino acids. The CDR3 protein is CASNRDGSSYEQYF. The DNA for the CDR3 is TGTGCCAGTAATCGAGACGGGAGCTCCTACGAGCAGTACTTC.

The genes are TRBV30 and TRBJ1-4, with a possible D match to TRBD1 (5 bases). The CDR3 loop spans 14 amino acids. The V gene lost 6 bases and the J gene lost 4 bases, with 15 bases spanning the gap. CDR1 GTSNPN and CDR2 SVGIG come from the germline V gene (reference sequence). The CDR3 is CACRPRQSNEKLFF. The CDR3 DNA sequence: TGTGCCTGCCGGCCGAGACAGAGTAATGAAAAACTGTTTTTT.

The V call is TRBV5-1, the J call TRBJ2-2, with 12 positions matching TRBD2. V dropped 3 bases and J dropped 2; count of bases not matched to a gene: 5. This CDR3 has 17 amino acids. Germline V gene sequence: CDR1 SGHRS, CDR2 YFSETQ. The CDR3 reads CASSSSSGGANTGELFF. CDR3 nucleotide sequence: TGCGCCAGCAGCTCCTCTAGCGGGGGGGCCAACACCGGGGAGCTGTTTTTT.

The gene calls are TRBV30 and TRBJ1-3; possibly TRBD1 for D (6 bases). This CDR3 contains 15 residues. Trimming stripped 4 bases from V and 4 bases from J, with 17 bases between. Germline V CDR1 and CDR2: GTSNPN, SVGIG (reference sequence). In nucleotides, the CDR3 is TGTGCCTGGAATGCAGGGGCCTCGGGGGGAAACACCATATATTTT. The encoded protein is CAWNAGASGGNTIYF.

This chain links TRBV5-1 with TRBJ1-1, with 11 positions matching TRBD1. The germline V gene has CDR1 SGHRS and CDR2 YFSETQ. The trim removed 1 base at V and 0 bases at J, leaving 5 bases unmatched. The CDR3 runs to 17 residues. DNA of the CDR3: TGCGCCAGCAGCTTGAGGGACAGGGGGTCGATGAACACTGAAGCTTTCTTT. Its protein is CASSLRDRGSMNTEAFF.

V and J are TRBV6-5 and TRBJ1-2; D is unclear. CDR1 is MNHEY, CDR2 SVGAGI, per germline. This CDR3 has 14 amino acids. The V gene lost 7 bases and the J gene lost 6 bases, with 18 bases spanning the gap. Here the CDR3 reads CASTKRGGSDGYTF. CDR3 nucleotides: TGTGCCAGCACCAAACGAGGAGGCTCGGATGGCTACACCTTC.

The rearrangement links TRBV19 to TRBJ1-2; 9 positions agree with TRBD1. CDR1 is LNHDA, CDR2 SQIVND, per germline (reference sequence). The CDR3 is 14 residues long. V lost 3 bases and J lost 8; bases outside the gene matches: 7. The CDR3 sequence: CASSISGQGYGYTF. The CDR3, as DNA: TGTGCCAGTAGTATCTCGGGACAGGGATACGGCTACACCTTC.

This chain's CDR3 is CASSGDSHNEKLFF. The CDR3 DNA reads as TGTGCCAGCAGTGGGGACAGCCATAATGAAAAACTGTTTTTT. The V call is TRBV2, the J call TRBJ1-4; the match to TRBD1 covers 7 bases. The CDR3 is 14 residues long. With V trimmed by 4 bases and J by 4 bases, 3 bases remained unmatched. Germline lookup yields CDR1 SNHLY and CDR2 FYNNEI.

This clone appeared once. The chain joins TRBV6-5 to TRBJ1-1, with D possibly matching TRBD1 (5 bases). This CDR3 has 12 amino acids. The germline V gene encodes CDR1 MNHEY and CDR2 SVGAGI. Between the trimmed V and J ends, which lost 6 bases and 5 bases, there was a span of 10 bases. The CDR3 sequence: CASSDRQTEAFF. Here the CDR3 DNA reads TGTGCCAGCAGCGATCGACAGACTGAAGCTTTCTTT.

The chain is built from TRBV19 and TRBJ1-1; D unclear. The CDR3 spans 15 residues. Germline assignment: CDR1 LNHDA and CDR2 SQIVND (reference sequence). Between the trimmed V and J ends, which lost 0 bases and 6 bases, there was a span of 14 bases. The CDR3 coding sequence is TGTGCCAGTAGTATAGATCGGGAAGGAGGCGCTGAAGCTTTCTTT. Amino acid sequence: CASSIDREGGAEAFF.